The clone carrying this T cell receptor beta chain was picked up a small number of times. Antigen: not known. Time point defined: persistent/refractory GD, antithyroid drugs over 5 years with positive TRAb. The TCR library was made from RNA extracted from PBMCs. A blood draw put about 9.9 milliliters of peripheral blood into EDTA tubes. The data were obtained in a study of regulatory T cells in long-lasting Graves disease. Study overall: Patients with persistent Graves' disease had over 5 years of antithyroid drugs and persistent TSH receptor antibodies.

Construction of TCR beta libraries relied on iRepertoire HTBI primers and on Arm-PCR targeting CDR3 regions. TCRdb independently ran MiXCR on the multiplex PCR reads; one entry per CDR3 protein. The sample carries 400,000 to 500,000 distinct CDR3 sequences, around 23% recorded once. Broader study findings: Peripheral blood was the sole material, not thyroid tissue.

The source was peripheral blood mononuclear cells (PBMCs), collected when the disease was refractory, from a patient treated with antithyroid drugs. This sequence originates from a female donor with Graves disease.

The CDR3 sequence is CSASHGTAAYEQYF. CDR3 DNA sequence: TGCAGTGCTAGTCACGGGACAGCGGCCTACGAGCAGTACTTC. The genes are TRBV20-1 and TRBJ2-7; the match to TRBD1 covers 7 bases. This CDR3 has 14 amino acids. V shed 3 bases, J shed 2 bases, and the junction held 7 bases outside the gene matches. Germline V gene lookup returns CDR1 DFQATT and CDR2 SNEGSKA (reference sequence).